One sample yielded the 18 T cell receptor beta chains listed below, sequenced in a study of early T cells in non-severe SARS-CoV-2 infection. TCRdb reprocessed the 5' RACE reads via MiXCR and lists one record per CDR3 protein. This sample carries 100,000 or so distinct CDR3 sequences, around a sixth of them seen once, and the ten largest clones take 5.1%. Sample: whole blood, taken at baseline. These receptors all stem from an adult who was a healthcare worker with PCR-confirmed SARS-CoV-2 infection or an uninfected control (not recorded which).

This clonotype came up a few times. V and J are TRBV9 and TRBJ2-3, with 7 positions matching TRBD2. Losses at the gene ends were 3 bases for V and 4 bases for J; bases not matched to a gene: 11. The CDR3 is 16 residues long. Per germline, CDR1 SGDLS and CDR2 YYNGEE. In DNA form, the CDR3 reads TGTGCCAGCAGCGCCAATAGCGGGTTAGGGCCAGATACGCAGTATTTT. It specifies CASSANSGLGPDTQYF.

With regard to this clonotype: A junction boundary mismatches the germline segment, possibly from a read error. J is TRBJ2-1 and V is TRBV7-9, with 13 nucleotides matching TRBD2. Per germline, CDR1 SEHNR and CDR2 FQNEAQ (reference sequence). The CDR3 is 12 amino acids. In DNA, the CDR3 is TGTGCCAGCAGCAGGACTAGCGGGAGACCTTCTTTC. It translates to CASSRTSGRPSF. Variable domain in full (rest from reference TRBV7-9 and TRBJ2-1): DTGVSQNPRHKITKRGQNVTFRCDPISEHNRLYWYRQTLGQGPEFLTYFQNEAQLEKSRLLSDRFSAERPKGSFSTLEIQRTEQGDSAMYLCASSRTSGRPSFGPGTRLTVL.

This clonotype came up a few times. The chain joins TRBV3-1 to TRBJ1-1; TRBD1 matches at 7 bases. CDR1 is LGHDT and CDR2 is YNNKEL in the germline V gene (reference sequence). This CDR3 has 13 residues. The J segment lost 1 base and the V segment lost 7 bases, leaving 3 bases of the junction unmatched. CDR3: CASKGDRNTEAFF. The CDR3 coding sequence is TGTGCCAGCAAGGGGGACAGGAACACTGAAGCTTTCTTT.

This clonotype showed up many times. This sequence joins TRBV12-3 or TRBV12-4 and TRBJ2-5; 7 positions match TRBD1. The junction had 8 bases not matched to a gene; V was cut back by 6 bases and J by 4 bases. The CDR3 extends over 14 amino acids. The CDR3 here is CASSRRGFGETQYF. The DNA of the CDR3 is TGTGCCAGCAGCCGCAGGGGGTTCGGAGAGACCCAGTACTTC.

This clonotype was found a few times. This sequence joins TRBV5-3 and TRBJ1-2; possible D gene TRBD1, 5 bases. TRBV5-3 is an open reading frame whose function is uncertain. V was trimmed by 7 bases and J by 6 bases, leaving 13 bases between them. CDR3 length equals 12 residues. CDR3 loop: CARGGVPDGYTF. CDR3 coding DNA: TGTGCCAGAGGGGGAGTTCCGGATGGCTACACCTTC.

The chain employs TRBV9 and TRBJ2-3; no reliable D call. V was pared by 4 bases and J by 0 bases, with 6 bases between. CDR1 SGDLS and CDR2 YYNGEE come from the germline V gene. This CDR3 has 13 amino acids. This chain's CDR3 is CASSPMSTDTQYF. CDR3 nucleotide sequence: TGTGCCAGCAGCCCCATGAGCACAGATACGCAGTATTTT.

The gene calls are TRBV24-1 and TRBJ2-1; 9 bases are a match to TRBD2. The length of the CDR3 is 15 residues. From germline, CDR1 is KGHDR and CDR2 SFDVKD. Trimming at V came to 4 bases and at J to 0 bases, leaving 0 bases not matched to a gene. CDR3 DNA: TGTGCCACCAGTGAACTAGCGGGCTCCTACAATGAGCAGTTCTTC. It specifies CATSELAGSYNEQFF.

V and J are TRBV4-3 and TRBJ2-1, with TRBD2 identical over 7 bases. Trimming cost V 2 bases and J 0 bases; bases outside gene matches: 10. The CDR3 spans 18 residues. CDR1 is LGHNA and CDR2 is YSLEER in the germline V gene. CDR3 in DNA: TGCGCCAGCAGCCAAACGTACTCGGGGGGAAGCTCCTACAATGAGCAGTTCTTC. It codes for CASSQTYSGGSSYNEQFF.

The V gene is TRBV30, the J gene TRBJ2-7; the D is unclear. The length of the CDR3 is 12 residues. Germline CDR1 is GTSNPN and CDR2 is SVGIG (reference sequence). V dropped 2 bases and J dropped 1 base, with 6 bases sitting between them. CDR3 region: CAWSHVSYEQYF. In nucleotides, the CDR3 is TGTGCCTGGAGTCATGTATCCTACGAGCAGTACTTC.

The rearrangement links TRBV27 to TRBJ2-1, with 8 bases that match TRBD2. The germline V gene encodes CDR1 MNHEY and CDR2 SMNVEV (reference sequence). This CDR3 is 15 amino acids long. The J segment lost 4 bases and the V segment lost 5 bases, leaving 7 bases of the junction unmatched. CDR3: CASSPSGRGYNEQFF. The CDR3 DNA reads as TGTGCCAGCAGTCCCTCCGGGAGGGGTTACAATGAGCAGTTCTTC.

This clonotype was seen more than once but under ten times. A junction end diverges from the germline sequence, so it may reflect a read error. This chain uses TRBV7-6 with TRBJ2-3; unclear D gene. The germline V gene has CDR1 SGHVS and CDR2 FNYEAQ. This CDR3 spans 12 amino acids. CDR3 sequence reads: CASSPGEDTQFF. The CDR3 DNA sequence: TGTGCCAGCAGCCCCGGAGAGGATACGCAGTTTTTT.

This chain links TRBV5-1 with TRBJ2-1; TRBD2 agrees at 14 bases. Germline CDR1 and CDR2: SGHRS and YFSETQ. The CDR3 sequence is 15 residues long. V lost 4 bases and J lost 9; bases outside the gene matches: 6. CDR3 sequence (DNA): TGCGCCAGCAGCCCGGGACTAGCGGGAGATGGTGAGCAGTTCTTC. This translates into CASSPGLAGDGEQFF.

This clonotype showed up just a few times. The V and J genes are TRBV7-2 and TRBJ1-2, with D unclear. This CDR3 region has 14 residues. V shed 6 bases and J shed 4 bases, with 15 bases lying between them. Germline V gene sequence: CDR1 SGHTA, CDR2 FQGNSA. DNA for the CDR3: TGTGCCAGCAGGGGTCCCGGGCGAGGCTATGGCTACACCTTC. Residues: CASRGPGRGYGYTF.

This sequence joins TRBV28 and TRBJ1-1; D may be TRBD1 (5 bases). The germline V gene encodes CDR1 MDHEN and CDR2 SYDVKM. CDR3 length: 16 amino acids. Trimming took off 1 base at V and 3 bases at J, with 15 bases between the two ends. This CDR3 is CASSLSLRGWDTEAFF. The CDR3 nucleotides are TGTGCCAGCAGTTTATCCTTAAGGGGATGGGACACTGAAGCTTTCTTT.

This clonotype was detected only a few times. The chain recombines TRBV6-5 with TRBJ2-7; D is undetermined. The CDR3 spans 13 residues. V was trimmed by 5 bases and J by 3 bases, leaving 11 bases between them. Germline V gene lookup returns CDR1 MNHEY and CDR2 SVGAGI. The CDR3: CASSETDGYEQYF. The DNA of the CDR3 is TGTGCCAGCAGTGAGACGGACGGCTACGAGCAGTACTTC.

This clonotype was detected many times. The V call is TRBV20-1, the J call TRBJ2-7; D may be TRBD2 (5 bases). V was cut by 4 bases and J by 2 bases, with 12 bases left in between. Germline values: CDR1 DFQATT, CDR2 SNEGSKA (reference sequence). The CDR3 has 13 residues. The CDR3 loop reads CSANKEAAYEQYF. The CDR3 nucleotides read TGCAGTGCTAATAAGGAGGCCGCCTACGAGCAGTACTTC.

V and J are TRBV7-2 and TRBJ2-5, with TRBD1 identical over 8 bases. The ends lost 4 bases at V and 4 bases at J; junction bases unmatched: 8. Germline-derived CDR1 and CDR2 are SGHTA and FQGNSA. This CDR3 region has 15 residues. The CDR3 DNA follows: TGTGCCAGCAGCTCTCCGGGCAGGGGGCGAGAGACCCAGTACTTC. Its translation is CASSSPGRGRETQYF.

In nucleotides, the CDR3 is TGTGCCAGCAGGTCTTCGGCTGGAAATGAGCAGTTCTTC. It encodes CASRSSAGNEQFF. V is TRBV12-3 or TRBV12-4 and J is TRBJ2-1; no reliable D call. V was clipped by 6 bases and J by 7 bases, with 13 bases between them. This CDR3 spans 13 amino acids.